The source of this T cell receptor beta chain is a study of CD8+ T cells in alopecia areata. Stated treatment: oral pan-JAK inhibitor, 5-10 mg twice daily. As the sequencing template, cDNA was produced by extracting RNA and reverse transcribing it. The table came from immunoSEQ multiplex PCR; TCRdb's copy has only in-frame clones and leaves some out. The data show some 200,000 clones, 55% to 70% seen once. This clone was recorded a few times. This sequence originates from a human donor with alopecia areata. This specimen consisted of CD4+ T cells sorted from blood, obtained at week 4, from a patient treated with tofacitinib.

The DNA for the CDR3 is TGTGCCAGCAGTTGGACAGGGGCGCCGAACACTGAAGCTTTCTTT. It translates to CASSWTGAPNTEAFF. This chain links TRBV2 with TRBJ1-1, with 9 positions matching TRBD1. The trim removed 5 bases at V and 1 base at J, leaving 5 bases unmatched. Germline CDR1 is SNHLY and CDR2 is FYNNEI. The CDR3 covers 15 residues. Based on the CDR3 plus reference TRBV2 and TRBJ1-1, the full variable domain is EPEVTQTPSHQVTQMGQEVILRCVPISNHLYFYWYRQILGQKVEFLVSFYNNEISEKSEIFDDQFSVERPDGSNFTLKIRSTKLEDSAMYFCASSWTGAPNTEAFFGQGTRLTVV.